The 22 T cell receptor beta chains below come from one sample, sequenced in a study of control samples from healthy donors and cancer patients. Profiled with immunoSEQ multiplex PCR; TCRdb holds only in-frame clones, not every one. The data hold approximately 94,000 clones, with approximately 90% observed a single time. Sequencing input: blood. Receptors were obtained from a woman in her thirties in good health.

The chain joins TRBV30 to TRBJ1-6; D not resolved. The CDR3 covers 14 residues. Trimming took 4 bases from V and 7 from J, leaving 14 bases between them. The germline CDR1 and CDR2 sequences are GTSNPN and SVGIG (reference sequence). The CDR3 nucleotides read TGTGCCTGGAAGCCCCCTAGGTCGAATTCACCCCTCCACTTT. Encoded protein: CAWKPPRSNSPLHF.

CDR3 in amino acids: CASRKSGGGYNEQFF. The CDR3 bases are TGTGCCAGCAGGAAAAGCGGGGGCGGCTACAATGAGCAGTTCTTC. The genes are TRBV27 and TRBJ2-1; 8 nucleotides line up with TRBD2. The germline CDR1 and CDR2 sequences are MNHEY and SMNVEV (reference sequence). This CDR3 spans 15 amino acids. V was pared by 6 bases and J by 3 bases, with 7 bases of the junction left unmatched.

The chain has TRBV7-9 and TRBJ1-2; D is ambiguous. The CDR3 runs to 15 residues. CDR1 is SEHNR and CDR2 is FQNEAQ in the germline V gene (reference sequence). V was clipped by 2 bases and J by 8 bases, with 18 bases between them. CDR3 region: CASSLSPLGEGGYTF. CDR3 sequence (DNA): TGTGCCAGCAGCTTATCCCCCCTTGGGGAGGGAGGCTACACCTTC.

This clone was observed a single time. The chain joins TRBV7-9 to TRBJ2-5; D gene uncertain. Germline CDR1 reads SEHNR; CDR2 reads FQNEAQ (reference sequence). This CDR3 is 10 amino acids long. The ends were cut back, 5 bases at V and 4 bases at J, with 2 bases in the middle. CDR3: CASSRETQYF. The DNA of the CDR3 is TGTGCCAGCAGCAGAGAGACCCAGTACTTC.

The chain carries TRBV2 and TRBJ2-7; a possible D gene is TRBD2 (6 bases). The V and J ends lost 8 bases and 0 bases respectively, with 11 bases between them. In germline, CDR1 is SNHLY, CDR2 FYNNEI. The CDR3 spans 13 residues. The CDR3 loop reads CASRLEVSYEQYF. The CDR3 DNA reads TGTGCCAGCCGACTAGAGGTCTCCTACGAGCAGTACTTC.

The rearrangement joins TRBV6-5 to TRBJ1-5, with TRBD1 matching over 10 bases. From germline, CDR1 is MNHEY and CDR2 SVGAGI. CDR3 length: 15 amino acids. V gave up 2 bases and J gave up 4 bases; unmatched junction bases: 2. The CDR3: CASSYTGQGNQPQHF. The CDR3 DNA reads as TGTGCCAGCAGTTACACGGGACAGGGGAATCAGCCCCAGCATTTT.

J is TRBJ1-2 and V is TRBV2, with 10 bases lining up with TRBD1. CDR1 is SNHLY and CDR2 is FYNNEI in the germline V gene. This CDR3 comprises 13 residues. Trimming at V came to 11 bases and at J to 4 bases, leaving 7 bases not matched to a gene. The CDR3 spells CAAAGTGAYGYTF. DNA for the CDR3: TGTGCCGCGGCCGGGACAGGGGCCTATGGCTACACCTTC.

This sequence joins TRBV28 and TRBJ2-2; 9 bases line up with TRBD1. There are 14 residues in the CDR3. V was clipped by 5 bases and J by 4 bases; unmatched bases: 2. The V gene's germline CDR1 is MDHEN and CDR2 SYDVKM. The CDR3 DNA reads TGTGCCAGCAGTGGGACAGGGAGCACCGGGGAGCTGTTTTTT. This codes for CASSGTGSTGELFF.

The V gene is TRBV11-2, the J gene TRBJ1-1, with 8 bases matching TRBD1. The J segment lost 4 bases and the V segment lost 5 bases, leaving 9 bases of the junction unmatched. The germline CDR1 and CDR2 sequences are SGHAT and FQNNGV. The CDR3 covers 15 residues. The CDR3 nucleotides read TGTGCCAGCAGCGTCGACAGGGGAGCCAGCACTGAAGCTTTCTTT. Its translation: CASSVDRGASTEAFF.

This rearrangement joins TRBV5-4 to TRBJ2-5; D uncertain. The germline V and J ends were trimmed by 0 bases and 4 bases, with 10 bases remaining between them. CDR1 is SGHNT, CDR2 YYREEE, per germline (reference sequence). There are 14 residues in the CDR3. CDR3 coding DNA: TGTGCCAGCAGCTTGGCTGCCCTAGGAGAGACCCAGTACTTC. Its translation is CASSLAALGETQYF.

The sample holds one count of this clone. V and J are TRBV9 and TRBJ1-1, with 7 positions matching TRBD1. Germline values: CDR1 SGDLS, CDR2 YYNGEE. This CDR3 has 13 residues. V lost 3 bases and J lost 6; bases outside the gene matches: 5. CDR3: CASSGQGKPEAFF. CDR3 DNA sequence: TGTGCCAGCAGCGGACAGGGTAAGCCTGAAGCTTTCTTT. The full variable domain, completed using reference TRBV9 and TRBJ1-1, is DSGVTQTPKHLITATGQRVTLRCSPRSGDLSVYWYQQSLDQGLQFLIQYYNGEERAKGNILERFSAQQFPDLHSELNLSSLELGDSALYFCASSGQGKPEAFFGQGTRLTVV.

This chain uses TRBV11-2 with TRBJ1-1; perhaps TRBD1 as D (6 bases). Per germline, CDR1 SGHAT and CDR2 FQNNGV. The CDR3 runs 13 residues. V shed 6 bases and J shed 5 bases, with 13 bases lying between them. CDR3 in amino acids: CASRSGADTEAFF. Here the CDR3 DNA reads TGTGCCAGCAGGTCAGGGGCGGATACTGAAGCTTTCTTT.

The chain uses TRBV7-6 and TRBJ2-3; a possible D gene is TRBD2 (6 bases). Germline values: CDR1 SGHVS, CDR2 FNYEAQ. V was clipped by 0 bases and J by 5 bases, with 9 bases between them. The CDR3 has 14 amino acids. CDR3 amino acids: CASSLAGGGDTQYF. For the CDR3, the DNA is TGTGCCAGCAGCTTAGCGGGAGGTGGAGATACGCAGTATTTT.

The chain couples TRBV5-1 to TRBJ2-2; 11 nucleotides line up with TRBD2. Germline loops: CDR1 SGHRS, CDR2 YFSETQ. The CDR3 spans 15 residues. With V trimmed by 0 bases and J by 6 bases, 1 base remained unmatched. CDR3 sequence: CASSLGLAGSGELFF. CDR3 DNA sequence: TGCGCCAGCAGCTTGGGACTAGCGGGGTCCGGGGAGCTGTTTTTT.

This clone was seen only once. The DNA of the CDR3 is TGCAGCGTTGAAGACGTCTCCCCCCGCGGTGAGCAGTTCTTC. Translating it yields CSVEDVSPRGEQFF. J is TRBJ2-1 and V is TRBV29-1; D is unresolved. Between the trimmed V and J ends, which lost 0 bases and 9 bases, there was a span of 15 bases. The CDR3 contains 14 residues. Germline V gives CDR1 SQVTM, CDR2 ANQGSEA.

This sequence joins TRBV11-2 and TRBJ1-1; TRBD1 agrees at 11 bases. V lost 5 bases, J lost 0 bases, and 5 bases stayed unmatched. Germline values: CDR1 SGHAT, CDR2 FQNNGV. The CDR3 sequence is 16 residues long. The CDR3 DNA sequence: TGTGCCAGCAGCACTTGGACAGGGGGCATGAACACTGAAGCTTTCTTT. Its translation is CASSTWTGGMNTEAFF.

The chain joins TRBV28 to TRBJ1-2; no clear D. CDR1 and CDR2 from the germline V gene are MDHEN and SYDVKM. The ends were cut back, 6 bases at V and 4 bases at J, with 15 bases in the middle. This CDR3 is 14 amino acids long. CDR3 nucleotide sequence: TGTGCCAGCAGACTTTTTGAGGGTACCTATGGCTACACCTTC. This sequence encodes CASRLFEGTYGYTF.

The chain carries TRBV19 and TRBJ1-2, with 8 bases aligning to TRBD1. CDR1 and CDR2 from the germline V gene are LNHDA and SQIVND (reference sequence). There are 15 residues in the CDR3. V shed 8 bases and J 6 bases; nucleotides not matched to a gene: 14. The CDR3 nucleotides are TGTGCCAGTGCCATTCAAACAGGGGGGAGGAATGGCTACACCTTC. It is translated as CASAIQTGGRNGYTF.

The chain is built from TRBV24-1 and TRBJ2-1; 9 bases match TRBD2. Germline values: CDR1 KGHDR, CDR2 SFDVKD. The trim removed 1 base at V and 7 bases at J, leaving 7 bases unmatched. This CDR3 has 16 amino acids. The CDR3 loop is CATSDFGASGENEQFF. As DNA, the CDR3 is TGTGCCACCAGTGATTTCGGTGCTAGCGGGGAAAATGAGCAGTTCTTC.

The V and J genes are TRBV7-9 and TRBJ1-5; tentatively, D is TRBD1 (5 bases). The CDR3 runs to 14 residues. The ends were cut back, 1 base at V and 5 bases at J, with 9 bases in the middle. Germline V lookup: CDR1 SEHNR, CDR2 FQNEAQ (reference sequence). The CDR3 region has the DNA TGTGCCAGCAGCTTAGGGGGCGCTTATCAGCCCCAGCATTTT. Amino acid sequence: CASSLGGAYQPQHF.

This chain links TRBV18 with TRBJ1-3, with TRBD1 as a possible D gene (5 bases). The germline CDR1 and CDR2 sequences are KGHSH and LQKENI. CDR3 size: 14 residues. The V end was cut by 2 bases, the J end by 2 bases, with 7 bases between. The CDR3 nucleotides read TGTGCCAGCTCACCAGGGGCTCCTGGAAACACCATATATTTT. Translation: CASSPGAPGNTIYF.

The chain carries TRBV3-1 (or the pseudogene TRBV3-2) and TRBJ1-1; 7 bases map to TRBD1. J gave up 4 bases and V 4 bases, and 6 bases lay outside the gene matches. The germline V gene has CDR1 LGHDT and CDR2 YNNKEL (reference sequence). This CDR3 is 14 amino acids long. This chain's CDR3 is CASSRGQATTEAFF. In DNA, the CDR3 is TGTGCCAGCAGCCGCGGACAGGCTACCACTGAAGCTTTCTTT.